This is a list of T cell receptor beta chains from one sample in a study of blood T cell repertoires in COVID-19. TCRdb's copy holds only in-frame clones and misses some; the assay was immunoSEQ multiplex PCR. The repertoire holds about 30,000 clones, with 80% to 90% as singletons. Sequencing was done on a sample of peripheral blood. The receptors were sampled from a man between 60 and 75 years old with active COVID-19. The CDR3 runs from the conserved cysteine through the conserved F or W. A D gene is named only where the DNA matches it firmly. Not all rows give a size; the values are once, few, many and, for expanded clones, a class.

d_gene,abundance,v_gene,j_gene,CDR3aa,CDR3nt
TRBD2,.,TRBV10-3,TRBJ2-1,CAISAGLAGSPYNEQFF,TGTGCCATCAGTGCGGGACTAGCGGGGTCCCCCTACAATGAGCAGTTCTTC
TRBD2,.,TRBV11-3,TRBJ2-7,CASSLGGVAEQYF,TGTGCCAGCAGCTTGGGGGGGGTTGCCGAGCAGTACTTC
.,.,TRBV19,TRBJ2-7,CASSMTQSSYEQYF,TGTGCCAGTAGTATGACACAGAGCTCCTACGAGCAGTACTTC
.,.,TRBV30,TRBJ1-2,CAWSVIRGAGGYTF,TGTGCCTGGAGTGTGATCAGGGGCGCTGGAGGCTACACCTTC
TRBD2,.,TRBV7-2,TRBJ2-7,CASSILAGLTSLGYEQYF,TGTGCCAGCAGCATACTAGCGGGACTTACCTCCCTTGGCTACGAGCAGTACTTC
TRBD1,.,TRBV7-9,TRBJ2-2,CASSLSGTGSGELFF,TGTGCCAGCAGCTTATCGGGGACAGGGTCCGGGGAGCTGTTTTTT
TRBD1,once,TRBV6-2/TRBV6-3,TRBJ2-7,CASSEPGQATYEQYF,TGTGCCAGTAGTGAGCCGGGACAGGCTACCTACGAGCAGTACTTC
.,.,TRBV7-8,TRBJ2-5,CASSAPRKGSGAFSRETQYF,TGTGCCAGCAGCGCTCCGCGGAAGGGCTCAGGGGCTTTTTCGAGGGAGACCCAGTACTTC
TRBD1,few,TRBV19,TRBJ1-5,CAPSPSGTGSFNQPQHF,TGTGCCCCCAGTCCCTCCGGGACAGGGTCTTTCAATCAGCCCCAGCATTTT
TRBD1,.,TRBV28,TRBJ1-1,CASRPTGSRSFF,TGTGCCAGCAGGCCGACAGGGTCCAGGTCGTTCTTT
TRBD2,.,TRBV19,TRBJ2-1,CASSIRREPVYEQFF,TGTGCCAGTAGTATCCGGCGGGAGCCTGTATATGAGCAGTTCTTC
TRBD1,medium-sized,TRBV7-9,TRBJ2-7,CASSQDRGRSSYEQYF,TGTGCCAGCAGCCAGGACAGGGGAAGAAGCTCCTACGAGCAGTACTTC
TRBD1,.,TRBV29-1,TRBJ1-1,CSVAGGLPTGGYEAFF,TGCAGCGTTGCTGGTGGTCTTCCAACAGGGGGGTATGAAGCTTTCTTT
TRBD2,.,TRBV6-5,TRBJ2-1,CASRRTSGIRNEQFF,TGTGCCAGCAGGAGGACTAGCGGGATACGCAATGAGCAGTTCTTC
.,.,TRBV10-2,TRBJ1-1,CASNTQGEGRAFF,TGCGCCAGCAATACCCAGGGTGAAGGACGAGCTTTCTTT
.,.,TRBV5-4,TRBJ2-3,CASSSTSSDTQYF,TGTGCCAGCAGCTCAACTAGTTCGGATACGCAGTATTTT
TRBD1,.,TRBV19,TRBJ2-7,CASSSGTGGDEQYF,TGTGCCAGTAGCTCCGGGACAGGGGGCGACGAGCAGTACTTC
.,.,TRBV6-5,TRBJ2-5,CASSYGQWETQYF,TGTGCCAGCAGTTACGGGCAATGGGAGACCCAGTACTTC
.,.,TRBV28,TRBJ1-2,CASTIANYGYTF,TGTGCCAGCACGATAGCTAACTATGGCTACACCTTC
.,once,TRBV6-5,TRBJ2-2,CASSYSQVVTGELFF,TGTGCCAGCAGTTACTCGCAAGTAGTCACCGGGGAGCTGTTTTTT
.,.,TRBV7-8,TRBJ2-4,CASSPGGDPPKNIQYF,TGTGCCAGCAGCCCCGGAGGGGACCCACCCAAAAACATTCAGTACTTC
TRBD2,.,TRBV6-5,TRBJ2-3,CASSTTSGRDTQYF,TGTGCCAGCAGTACGACTAGCGGGAGAGATACGCAGTATTTT
.,.,TRBV13,TRBJ2-2,CASSHSVLQGATGELFF,TGTGCCAGCAGCCATAGCGTTTTGCAAGGTGCCACCGGGGAGCTGTTTTTT
.,.,TRBV19,TRBJ1-6,CASSPQGNNSPLHF,TGTGCCAGTAGTCCCCAGGGAAATAATTCACCCCTCCACTTT
.,few,TRBV12-3/TRBV12-4,TRBJ1-1,CASSFAGTEAFF,TGTGCCAGCAGTTTCGCGGGCACTGAAGCTTTCTTT
TRBD2,.,TRBV7-2,TRBJ2-3,CASSLGLAGDGQYF,TGTGCCAGCAGCTTAGGGCTAGCGGGAGATGGGCAGTATTTT
.,once,TRBV18,TRBJ2-5,CASSPPSVNQETQYF,TGTGCCAGCTCACCACCCTCAGTTAACCAAGAGACCCAGTACTTC